This TCR beta chain derives from a study of T-cell memory formation after mild COVID-19. Each CDR3 protein gets one entry after TCRdb re-called the 5' RACE reads with MiXCR. The sample contains about 350,000 distinct CDR3 sequences, around a fifth of which appear only once. This CDR3 has 15 residues. V trimming: 4 bases; J trimming: 8 bases; junction bases outside the gene matches: 11. This sequence joins TRBV12-3 or TRBV12-4 and TRBJ1-5, with 7 bases lining up with TRBD1. Sequences were obtained from PBMCs or a T cell subset sorted from them (not recorded which). This clonotype was obtained from a man between 18 and 35 years old who had mild COVID-19 (a few samples of this study predate the infection). Cell type and time point are not known. The CDR3 loop reads CASSWGDRVTEPQHF. DNA of the CDR3: TGTGCCAGCAGTTGGGGTGACAGGGTAACAGAGCCCCAGCATTTT.